One and the same sample provided the 2 T cell receptor beta chains below, sequenced in a study of shared clonotypes between healthy human individuals. The protocol was immunoSEQ multiplex PCR, while the TCRdb copy is restricted to in-frame clones and leaves out a portion. The repertoire consists of about 560,000 clones, with roughly 72% occurring once and the leading ten covering around 13%. Source material: PBMCs. The receptors were sampled from a woman in her thirties or forties in good health. Some clones in this sample may be carry-over from other donors' samples.

The J gene is TRBJ2-7, the V gene TRBV7-9; D may match TRBD1 or TRBD2 (5 bases each). The V end was cut by 5 bases, the J end by 6 bases, with 11 bases between. Germline V gene sequence: CDR1 SEHNR, CDR2 FQNEAQ (reference sequence). This CDR3 comprises 12 residues. DNA of the CDR3: TGTGCCAGCAGCCCTGGGACCGTCGAGCAGTACTTC. This sequence encodes CASSPGTVEQYF.

This chain uses TRBV4-1 with TRBJ2-7, with a possible D match to TRBD2 (5 bases). CDR3 size: 17 residues. CDR1 and CDR2 (germline): MGHRA, YSYEKL. V was clipped by 1 base and J by 7 bases, with 23 bases between them. The CDR3 loop reads CASSQGRKQSGYEEQYF. The DNA of the CDR3 is TGCGCCAGCAGCCAAGGGCGAAAGCAGAGCGGCTACGAGGAGCAGTACTTC.